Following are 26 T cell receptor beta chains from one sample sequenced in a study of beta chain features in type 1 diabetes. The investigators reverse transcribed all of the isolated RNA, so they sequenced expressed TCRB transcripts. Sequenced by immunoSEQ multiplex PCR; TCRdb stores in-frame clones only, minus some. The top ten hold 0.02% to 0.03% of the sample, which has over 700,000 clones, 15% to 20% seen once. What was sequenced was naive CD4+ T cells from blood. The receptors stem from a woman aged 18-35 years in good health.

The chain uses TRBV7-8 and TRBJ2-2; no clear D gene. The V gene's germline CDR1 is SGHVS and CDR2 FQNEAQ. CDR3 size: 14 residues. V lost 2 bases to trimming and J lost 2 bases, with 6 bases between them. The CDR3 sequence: CASSLPVNTGELFF. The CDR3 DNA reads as TGTGCCAGCAGCTTACCGGTCAACACCGGGGAGCTGTTTTTT. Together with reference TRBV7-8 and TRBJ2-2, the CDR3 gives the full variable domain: GAGVSQSPRYKVAKRGQDVALRCDPISGHVSLFWYQQALGQGPEFLTYFQNEAQLDKSGLPSDRFFAERPEGSVSTLKIQRTQQEDSAVYLCASSLPVNTGELFFGEGSRLTVL.

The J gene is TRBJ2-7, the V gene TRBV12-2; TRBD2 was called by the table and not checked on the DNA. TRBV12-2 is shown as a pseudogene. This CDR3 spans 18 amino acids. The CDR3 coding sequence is TGTGCAAGTCGCTTAGTTCGACCCCTAGCGGGAGAGATTTACGAGCAGTACTTC. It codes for CASRLVRPLAGEIYEQYF.

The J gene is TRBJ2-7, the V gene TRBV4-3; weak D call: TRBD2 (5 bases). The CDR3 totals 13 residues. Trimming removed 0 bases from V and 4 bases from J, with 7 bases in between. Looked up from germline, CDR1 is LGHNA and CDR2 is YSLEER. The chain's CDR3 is CASSQDQRYEQYF. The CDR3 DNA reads TGCGCCAGCAGCCAAGATCAGCGGTACGAGCAGTACTTC.

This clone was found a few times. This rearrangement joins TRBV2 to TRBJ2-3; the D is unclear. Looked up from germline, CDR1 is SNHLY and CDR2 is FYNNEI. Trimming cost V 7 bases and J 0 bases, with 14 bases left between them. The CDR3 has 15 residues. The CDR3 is CASIPRTESTDTQYF. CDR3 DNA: TGTGCCAGCATCCCTCGGACCGAGAGCACAGATACGCAGTATTTT.

This CDR3 reads CSVEDGDRGIADTQYF. For the CDR3, the DNA is TGCAGCGTTGAAGATGGGGACAGAGGAATCGCAGATACGCAGTATTTT. The rearrangement joins TRBV29-1 to TRBJ2-3, with 7 bases lining up with TRBD1. The CDR3 sequence is 16 residues long. Germline values: CDR1 SQVTM, CDR2 ANQGSEA. V was pared by 0 bases and J by 4 bases, with 10 bases of the junction left unmatched.

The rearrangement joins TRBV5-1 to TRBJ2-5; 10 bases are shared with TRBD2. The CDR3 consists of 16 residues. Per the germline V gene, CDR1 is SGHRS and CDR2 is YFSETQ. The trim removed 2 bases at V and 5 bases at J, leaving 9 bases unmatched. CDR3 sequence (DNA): TGCGCCAGCAGCTTACTAGCGGGAACGAGTTTCGAGACCCAGTACTTC. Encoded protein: CASSLLAGTSFETQYF.

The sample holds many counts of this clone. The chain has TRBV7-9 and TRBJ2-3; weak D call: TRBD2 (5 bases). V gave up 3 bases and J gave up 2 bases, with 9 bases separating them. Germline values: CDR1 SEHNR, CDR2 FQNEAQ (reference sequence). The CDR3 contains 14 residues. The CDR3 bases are TGTGCCAGCAGCTTTGGACTGACCACAGATACGCAGTATTTT. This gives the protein CASSFGLTTDTQYF.

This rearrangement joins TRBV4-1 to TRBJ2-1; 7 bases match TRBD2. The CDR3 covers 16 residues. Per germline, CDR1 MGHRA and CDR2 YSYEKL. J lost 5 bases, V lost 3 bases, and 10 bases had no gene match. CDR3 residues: CASSQGFLAANNEQFF. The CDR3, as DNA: TGCGCCAGCAGCCAGGGCTTCCTAGCGGCGAACAATGAGCAGTTCTTC.

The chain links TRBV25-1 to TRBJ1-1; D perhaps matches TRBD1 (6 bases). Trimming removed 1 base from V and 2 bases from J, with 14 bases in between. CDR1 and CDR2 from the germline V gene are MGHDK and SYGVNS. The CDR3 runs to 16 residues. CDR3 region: CASSESGAGSNTEAFF. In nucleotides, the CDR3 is TGTGCCAGCAGTGAATCGGGGGCAGGCTCAAACACTGAAGCTTTCTTT. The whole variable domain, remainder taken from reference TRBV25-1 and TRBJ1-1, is EADIYQTPRYLVIGTGKKITLECSQTMGHDKMYWYQQDPGMELHLIHYSYGVNSTEKGDLSSESTVSRIRTEHFPLTLESARPSHTSQYLCASSESGAGSNTEAFFGQGTRLTVV.

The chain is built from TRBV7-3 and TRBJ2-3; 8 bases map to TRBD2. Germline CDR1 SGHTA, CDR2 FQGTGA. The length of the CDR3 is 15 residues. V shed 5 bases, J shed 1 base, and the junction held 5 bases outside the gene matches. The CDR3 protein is CASSLGLAGTDTQYF. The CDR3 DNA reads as TGTGCCAGCAGCCTCGGACTAGCTGGCACAGATACGCAGTATTTT. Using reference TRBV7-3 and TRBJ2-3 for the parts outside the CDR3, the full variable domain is GAGVSQTPSNKVTEKGKYVELRCDPISGHTALYWYRQSLGQGPEFLIYFQGTGAADDSGLPNDRFFAVRPEGSVSTLKIQRTERGDSAVYLCASSLGLAGTDTQYFGPGTRLTVL.

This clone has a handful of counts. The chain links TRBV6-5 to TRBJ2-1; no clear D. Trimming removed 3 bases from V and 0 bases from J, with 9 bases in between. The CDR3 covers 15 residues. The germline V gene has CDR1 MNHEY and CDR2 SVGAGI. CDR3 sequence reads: CASSYAYRSYNEQFF. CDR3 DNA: TGTGCCAGCAGTTATGCCTACCGCTCCTACAATGAGCAGTTCTTC.

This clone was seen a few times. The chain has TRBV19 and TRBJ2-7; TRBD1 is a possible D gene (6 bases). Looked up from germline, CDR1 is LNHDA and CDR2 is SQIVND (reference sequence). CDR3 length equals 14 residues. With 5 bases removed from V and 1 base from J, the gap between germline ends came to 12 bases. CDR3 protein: CASSLTGASYEQYF. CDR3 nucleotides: TGTGCCAGTAGTCTGACAGGAGCGTCCTACGAGCAGTACTTC.

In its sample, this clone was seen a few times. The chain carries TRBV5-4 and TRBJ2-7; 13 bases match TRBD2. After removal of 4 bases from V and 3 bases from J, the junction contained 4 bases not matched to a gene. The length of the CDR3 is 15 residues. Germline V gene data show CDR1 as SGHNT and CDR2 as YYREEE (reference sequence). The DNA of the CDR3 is TGTGCCAGCAGCACAGGGACTAGCGGGATCTACGAGCAGTACTTC. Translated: CASSTGTSGIYEQYF.

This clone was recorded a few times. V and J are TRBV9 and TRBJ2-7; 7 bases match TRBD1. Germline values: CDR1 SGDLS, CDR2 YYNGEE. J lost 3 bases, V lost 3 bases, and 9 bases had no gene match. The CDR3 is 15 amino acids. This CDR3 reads CASSETGTVGYEQYF. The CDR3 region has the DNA TGTGCCAGCAGCGAGACCGGGACAGTGGGCTACGAGCAGTACTTC.

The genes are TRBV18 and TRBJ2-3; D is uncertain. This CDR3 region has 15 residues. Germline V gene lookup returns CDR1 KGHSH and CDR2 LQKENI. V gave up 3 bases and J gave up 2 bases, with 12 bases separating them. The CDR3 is CASSPQARSTDTQYF. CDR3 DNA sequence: TGTGCCAGCTCACCCCAAGCTAGGTCCACAGATACGCAGTATTTT.

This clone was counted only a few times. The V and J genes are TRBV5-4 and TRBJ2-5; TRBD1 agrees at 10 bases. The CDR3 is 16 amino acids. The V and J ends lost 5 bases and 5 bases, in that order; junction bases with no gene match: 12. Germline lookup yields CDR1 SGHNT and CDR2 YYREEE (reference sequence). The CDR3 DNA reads TGTGCCAGCAGATACGCCGGGACAGGGGCTAGGGAGACCCAGTACTTC. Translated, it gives CASRYAGTGARETQYF.

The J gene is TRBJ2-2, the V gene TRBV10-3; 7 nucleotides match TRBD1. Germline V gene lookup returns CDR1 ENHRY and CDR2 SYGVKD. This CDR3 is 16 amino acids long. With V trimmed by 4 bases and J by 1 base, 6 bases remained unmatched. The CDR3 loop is CAISARQGKNTGELFF. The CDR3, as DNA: TGTGCCATCAGTGCACGACAGGGAAAGAACACCGGGGAGCTGTTTTTT.

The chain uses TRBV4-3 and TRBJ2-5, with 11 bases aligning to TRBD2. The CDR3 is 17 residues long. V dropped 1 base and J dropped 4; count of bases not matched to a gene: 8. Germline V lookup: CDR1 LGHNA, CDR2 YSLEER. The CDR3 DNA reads TGCGCCAGCAGCCAAGGGATAGCGGGAGGGCCGGGAGAGACCCAGTACTTC. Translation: CASSQGIAGGPGETQYF.

CDR3 in DNA: TGTGCCAGCAGCCGGGGGTGGACAGATCAAGAGACCCAGTACTTC. Protein sequence: CASSRGWTDQETQYF. V is TRBV5-4 and J is TRBJ2-5, with D possibly being TRBD1 or TRBD2 (6 bases each). Trimming shortened V by 4 bases and J by 2 bases, and 15 bases separated the two germline ends. The CDR3 sequence is 15 residues long. The germline V gene encodes CDR1 SGHNT and CDR2 YYREEE (reference sequence).

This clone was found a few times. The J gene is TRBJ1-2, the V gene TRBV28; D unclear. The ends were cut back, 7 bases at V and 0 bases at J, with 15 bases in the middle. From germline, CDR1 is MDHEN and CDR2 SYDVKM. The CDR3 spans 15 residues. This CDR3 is CASTLGGRANYGYTF. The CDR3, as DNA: TGTGCCAGCACTCTTGGAGGGCGAGCTAACTATGGCTACACCTTC.

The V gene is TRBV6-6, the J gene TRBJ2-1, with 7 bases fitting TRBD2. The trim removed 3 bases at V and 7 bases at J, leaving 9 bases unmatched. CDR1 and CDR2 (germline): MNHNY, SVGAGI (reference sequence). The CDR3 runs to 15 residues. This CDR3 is CASSYGGTGRNEQFF. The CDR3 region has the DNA TGTGCCAGCAGTTATGGCGGGACCGGGAGGAATGAGCAGTTCTTC.

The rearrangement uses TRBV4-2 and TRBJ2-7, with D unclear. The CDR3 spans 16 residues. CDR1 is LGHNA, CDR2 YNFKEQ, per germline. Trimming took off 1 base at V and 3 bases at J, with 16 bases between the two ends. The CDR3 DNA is TGTGCCAGCAGCCAAGCGACTCCTAGGAATTACTACGAGCAGTACTTC. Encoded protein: CASSQATPRNYYEQYF.

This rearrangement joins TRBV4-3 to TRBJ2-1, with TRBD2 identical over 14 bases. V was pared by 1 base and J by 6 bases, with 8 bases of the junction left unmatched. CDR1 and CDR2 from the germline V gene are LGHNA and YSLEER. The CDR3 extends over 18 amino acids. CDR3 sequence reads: CASSQGAAGTSGSNEQFF. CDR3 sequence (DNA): TGCGCCAGCAGCCAAGGGGCCGCCGGGACTAGCGGGAGCAATGAGCAGTTCTTC.

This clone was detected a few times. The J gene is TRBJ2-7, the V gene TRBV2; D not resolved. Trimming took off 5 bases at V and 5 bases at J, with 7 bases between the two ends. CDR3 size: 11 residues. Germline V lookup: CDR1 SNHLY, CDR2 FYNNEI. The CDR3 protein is CASSPFDEQYF. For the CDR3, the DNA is TGTGCCAGCAGTCCATTCGACGAGCAGTACTTC. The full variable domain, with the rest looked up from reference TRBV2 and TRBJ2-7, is EPEVTQTPSHQVTQMGQEVILRCVPISNHLYFYWYRQILGQKVEFLVSFYNNEISEKSEIFDDQFSVERPDGSNFTLKIRSTKLEDSAMYFCASSPFDEQYFGPGTRLTVT.

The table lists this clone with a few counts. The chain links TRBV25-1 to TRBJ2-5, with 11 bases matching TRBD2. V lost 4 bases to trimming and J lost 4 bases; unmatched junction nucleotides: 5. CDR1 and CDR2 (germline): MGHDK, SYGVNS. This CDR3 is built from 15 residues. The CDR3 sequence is CASSAYLAGGETQYF. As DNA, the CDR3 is TGTGCCAGCAGTGCCTATCTAGCGGGAGGAGAGACCCAGTACTTC.

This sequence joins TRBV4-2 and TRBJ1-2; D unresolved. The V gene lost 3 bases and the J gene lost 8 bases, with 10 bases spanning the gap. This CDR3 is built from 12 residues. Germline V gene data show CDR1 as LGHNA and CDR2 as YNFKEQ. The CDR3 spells CASSHDREGYTF. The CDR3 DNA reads TGTGCCAGCAGCCATGATCGAGAGGGCTACACCTTC.